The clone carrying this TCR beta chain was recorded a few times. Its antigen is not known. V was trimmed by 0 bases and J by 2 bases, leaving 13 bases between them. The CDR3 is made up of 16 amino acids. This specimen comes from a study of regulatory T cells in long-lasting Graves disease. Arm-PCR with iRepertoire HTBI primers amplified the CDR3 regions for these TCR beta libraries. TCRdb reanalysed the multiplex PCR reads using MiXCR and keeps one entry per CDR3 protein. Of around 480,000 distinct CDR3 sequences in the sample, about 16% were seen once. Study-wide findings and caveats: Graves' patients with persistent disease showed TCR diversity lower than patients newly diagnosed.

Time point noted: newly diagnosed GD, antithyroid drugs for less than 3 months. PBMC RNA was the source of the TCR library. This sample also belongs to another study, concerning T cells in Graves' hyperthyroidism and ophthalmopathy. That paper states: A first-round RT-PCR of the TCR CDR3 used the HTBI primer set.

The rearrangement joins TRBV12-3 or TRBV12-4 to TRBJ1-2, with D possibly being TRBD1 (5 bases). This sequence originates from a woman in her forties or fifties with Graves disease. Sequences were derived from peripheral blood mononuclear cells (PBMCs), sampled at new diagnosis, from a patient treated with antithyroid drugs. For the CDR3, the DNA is TGTGCCAGCAGTTTAGCCGTCAGGGTAAAAAACTATGGCTACACCTTC. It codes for CASSLAVRVKNYGYTF.